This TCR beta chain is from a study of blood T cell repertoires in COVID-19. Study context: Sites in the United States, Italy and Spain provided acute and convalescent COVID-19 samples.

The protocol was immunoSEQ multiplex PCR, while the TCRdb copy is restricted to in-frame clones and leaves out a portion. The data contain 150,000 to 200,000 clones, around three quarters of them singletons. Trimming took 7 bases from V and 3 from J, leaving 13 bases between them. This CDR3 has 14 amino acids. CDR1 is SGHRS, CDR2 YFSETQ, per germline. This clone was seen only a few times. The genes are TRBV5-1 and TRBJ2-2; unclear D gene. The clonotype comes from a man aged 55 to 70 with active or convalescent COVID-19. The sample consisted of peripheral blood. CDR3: CASRSDGDTGELFF. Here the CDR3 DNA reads TGCGCCAGCCGCTCCGACGGAGACACCGGGGAGCTGTTTTTT.